This record looks at one TCR beta chain sequence and its context. Its antigen is as yet unknown. The data are from a study of T cell responses to AZD1222 COVID-19 vaccine. General study points: White British donors predominated, females outnumbered males, and clonal diversity was possibly underestimated.

Germline assignment: CDR1 SGDLS and CDR2 YYNGEE. The CDR3 length is 15 residues. V dropped 0 bases and J dropped 2 bases, with 12 bases sitting between them. Libraries were prepared by immunoSEQ multiplex PCR; TCRdb keeps only in-frame clonotypes and omits some of them. The data show roughly 190,000 clones, approximately 94% seen once. This receptor was taken from an adult who received the MenACWY meningococcal vaccine as a control. The chain combines TRBV9 with TRBJ2-7; perhaps TRBD2 as D (6 bases). Sequences were derived from peripheral blood, sampled 28 days after the second dose of the MenACWY control vaccine. CDR3 DNA: TGTGCCAGCAGCGTAGGGGGGGTCGGGACCTACGAGCAGTACTTC. Translating gives CASSVGGVGTYEQYF.